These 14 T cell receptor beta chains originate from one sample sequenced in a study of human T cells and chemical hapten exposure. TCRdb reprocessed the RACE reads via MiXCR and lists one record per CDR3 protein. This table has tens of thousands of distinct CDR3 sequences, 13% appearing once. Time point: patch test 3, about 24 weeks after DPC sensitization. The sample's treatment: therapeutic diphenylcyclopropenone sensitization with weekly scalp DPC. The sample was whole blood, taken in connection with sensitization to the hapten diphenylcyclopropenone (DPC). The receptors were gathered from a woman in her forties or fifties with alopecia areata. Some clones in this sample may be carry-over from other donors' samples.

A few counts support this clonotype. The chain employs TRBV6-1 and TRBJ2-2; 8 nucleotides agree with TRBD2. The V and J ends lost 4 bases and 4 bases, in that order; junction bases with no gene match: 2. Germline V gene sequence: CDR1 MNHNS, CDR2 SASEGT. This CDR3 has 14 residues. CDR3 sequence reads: CASSVREGTGELFF. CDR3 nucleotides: TGTGCCAGCAGTGTACGGGAGGGCACCGGGGAGCTGTTTTTT.

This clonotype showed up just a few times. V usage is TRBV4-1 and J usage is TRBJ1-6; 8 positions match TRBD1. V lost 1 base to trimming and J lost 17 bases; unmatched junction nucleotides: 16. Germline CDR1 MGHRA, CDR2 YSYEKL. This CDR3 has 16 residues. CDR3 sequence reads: CASSQGRGDRTYRIHF. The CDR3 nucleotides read TGCGCCAGCAGCCAAGGGCGTGGGGACAGGACATATAGGATCCACTTT.

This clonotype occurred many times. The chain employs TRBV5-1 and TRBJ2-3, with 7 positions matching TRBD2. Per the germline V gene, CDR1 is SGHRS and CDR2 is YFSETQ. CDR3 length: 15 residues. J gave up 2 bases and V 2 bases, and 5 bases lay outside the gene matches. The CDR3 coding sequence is TGCGCCAGCAGCTTCAGAGCGGGAACCACAGATACGCAGTATTTT. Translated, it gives CASSFRAGTTDTQYF.

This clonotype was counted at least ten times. In nucleotides, the CDR3 is TGTGCCAGCAGCTTAGTCGGTGGAGGGAGCGTGCAGTATTTT. As protein: CASSLVGGGSVQYF. The rearrangement joins TRBV11-2 to TRBJ2-3; D might be TRBD2 (6 bases). Germline assignment: CDR1 SGHAT and CDR2 FQNNGV. The CDR3 loop spans 14 amino acids. V lost 1 base to trimming and J lost 11 bases, with 16 bases between them.

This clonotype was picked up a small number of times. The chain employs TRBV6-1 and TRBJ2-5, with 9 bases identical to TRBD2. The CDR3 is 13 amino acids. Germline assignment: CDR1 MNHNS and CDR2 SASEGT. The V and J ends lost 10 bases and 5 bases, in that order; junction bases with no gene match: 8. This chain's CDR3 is CATPASGRETQYF. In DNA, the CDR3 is TGTGCCACCCCTGCGAGCGGGAGGGAGACCCAGTACTTC.

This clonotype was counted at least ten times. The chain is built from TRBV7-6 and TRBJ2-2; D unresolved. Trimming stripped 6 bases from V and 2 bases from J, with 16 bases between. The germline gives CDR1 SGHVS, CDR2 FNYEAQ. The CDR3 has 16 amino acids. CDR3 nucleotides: TGTGCCAGCAGACCCCTGGGCGACGTTAACACCGGGGAGCTGTTTTTT. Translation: CASRPLGDVNTGELFF.

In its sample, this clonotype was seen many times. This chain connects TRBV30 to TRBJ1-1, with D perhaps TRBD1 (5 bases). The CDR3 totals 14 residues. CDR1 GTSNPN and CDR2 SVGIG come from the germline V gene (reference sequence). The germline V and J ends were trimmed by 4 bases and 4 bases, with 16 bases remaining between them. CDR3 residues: CAWTRTRGATEAFF. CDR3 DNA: TGTGCCTGGACTCGGACTAGAGGGGCCACTGAAGCTTTCTTT.

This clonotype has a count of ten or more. The CDR3 sequence is CASSMSRDRASNQPQHF. CDR3 in DNA: TGTGCCAGTAGTATGAGCCGGGACAGGGCAAGCAATCAGCCCCAGCATTTT. The V gene is TRBV19, the J gene TRBJ1-5, with 9 bases fitting TRBD1. CDR1 and CDR2 from the germline V gene are LNHDA and SQIVND (reference sequence). The V segment lost 3 bases and the J segment 1 base; nucleotides outside the gene matches: 7. The CDR3 consists of 17 residues.

Here the CDR3 reads CASSLGGSGRNEQFF. The CDR3 DNA is TGTGCCAGCAGCTTGGGTGGTAGCGGGAGAAATGAGCAGTTCTTC. The chain carries TRBV5-4 and TRBJ2-1; 9 nucleotides line up with TRBD2. V lost 0 bases to trimming and J lost 7 bases; unmatched junction nucleotides: 5. This CDR3 contains 15 residues. CDR1 and CDR2 (germline): SGHNT, YYREEE (reference sequence). Looking up the rest from reference TRBV5-4 and TRBJ2-1 gives the full variable domain: ETGVTQSPTHLIKTRGQQVTLRCSSQSGHNTVSWYQQALGQGPQFIFQYYREEENGRGNFPPRFSGLQFPNYSSELNVNALELDDSALYLCASSLGGSGRNEQFFGPGTRLTVL.

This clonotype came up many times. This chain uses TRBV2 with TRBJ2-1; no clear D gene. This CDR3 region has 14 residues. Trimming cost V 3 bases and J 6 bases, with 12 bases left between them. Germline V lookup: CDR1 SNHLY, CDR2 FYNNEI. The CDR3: CASSDPRLPNEQFF. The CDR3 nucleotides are TGTGCCAGCAGTGACCCGAGACTCCCCAATGAGCAGTTCTTC. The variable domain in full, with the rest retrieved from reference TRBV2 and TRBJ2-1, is EPEVTQTPSHQVTQMGQEVILRCVPISNHLYFYWYRQILGQKVEFLVSFYNNEISEKSEIFDDQFSVERPDGSNFTLKIRSTKLEDSAMYFCASSDPRLPNEQFFGPGTRLTVL.

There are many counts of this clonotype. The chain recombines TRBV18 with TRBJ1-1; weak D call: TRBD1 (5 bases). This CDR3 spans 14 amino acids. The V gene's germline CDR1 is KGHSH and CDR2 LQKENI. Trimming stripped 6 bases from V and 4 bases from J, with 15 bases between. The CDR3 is CASSPPGGTTEAFF. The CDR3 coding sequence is TGTGCCAGCTCCCCGCCCGGGGGGACCACTGAAGCTTTCTTT. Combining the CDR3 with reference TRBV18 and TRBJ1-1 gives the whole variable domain NAGVMQNPRHLVRRRGQEARLRCSPMKGHSHVYWYRQLPEEGLKFMVYLQKENIIDESGMPKERFSAEFPKEGPSILRIQQVVRGDSAAYFCASSPPGGTTEAFFGQGTRLTVV.

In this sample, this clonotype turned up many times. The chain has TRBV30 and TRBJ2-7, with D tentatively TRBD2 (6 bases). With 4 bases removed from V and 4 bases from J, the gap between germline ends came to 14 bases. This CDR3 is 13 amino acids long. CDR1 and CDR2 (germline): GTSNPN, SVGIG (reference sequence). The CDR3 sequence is CAWTTGVVYEQYF. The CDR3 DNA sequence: TGTGCCTGGACTACGGGAGTTGTGTACGAGCAGTACTTC.

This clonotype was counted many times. The CDR3 DNA sequence: TGTGCCAGTAGTATTTACCCTAGCGACAATGAGCAGTTCTTC. Protein: CASSIYPSDNEQFF. The chain has TRBV19 and TRBJ2-1; a weak D match, TRBD2 (6 bases). The CDR3 runs 14 residues. Germline assignment: CDR1 LNHDA and CDR2 SQIVND (reference sequence). V was trimmed by 3 bases and J by 5 bases, leaving 11 bases between them.

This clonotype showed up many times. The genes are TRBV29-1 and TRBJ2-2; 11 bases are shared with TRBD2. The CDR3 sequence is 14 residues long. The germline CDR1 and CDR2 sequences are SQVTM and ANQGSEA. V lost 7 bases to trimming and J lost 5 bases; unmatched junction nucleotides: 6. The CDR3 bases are TGCAGCGGGAGGATAGCGGGAGGGACCGGGGAGCTGTTTTTT. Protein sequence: CSGRIAGGTGELFF.